The 14 T cell receptor beta chains given below trace back to one sample, sequenced in a study of cytotoxic CD8 clonotypes in ibrutinib-treated CLL. Produced via immunoSEQ multiplex PCR; TCRdb's table is partial and in-frame only. The data show some 200,000 clones, with over 65% seen just once and 5.9% held by the top ten. The source material was PBMCs, sampled after 12 months of ibrutinib treatment. These receptors were obtained from a human donor with chronic lymphocytic leukemia.

This chain joins TRBV30 and TRBJ1-2; D is undetermined. The CDR3 has 14 residues. Deletions cut 0 bases from V and 1 base from J, with 9 bases between. CDR1 GTSNPN and CDR2 SVGIG come from the germline V gene (reference sequence). The CDR3 loop reads CAWSVMVGNYGYTF. The CDR3, as DNA: TGTGCCTGGAGTGTAATGGTGGGTAACTATGGCTACACCTTC.

The V gene is TRBV21-1, the J gene TRBJ1-3. TRBV21-1 is given as a pseudogene. The CDR3 loop spans 15 amino acids. The CDR3 bases are TGTGCCAGCAGCTCAGAGGGATTCTCTGGAAACACCATATATTTT. Amino acid sequence: CASSSEGFSGNTIYF.

This clone was observed a single time. The CDR3 DNA is TGTGCCAGCAGTGAATTCCGTGGGAATGAAAAACTGTTTTTT. This codes for CASSEFRGNEKLFF. The rearrangement links TRBV25-1 to TRBJ1-4; D is unresolved. This CDR3 region has 14 residues. V was clipped by 1 base and J by 5 bases, with 8 bases between them. Looked up from germline, CDR1 is MGHDK and CDR2 is SYGVNS. The complete variable domain, with remaining parts taken from reference TRBV25-1 and TRBJ1-4, reads EADIYQTPRYLVIGTGKKITLECSQTMGHDKMYWYQQDPGMELHLIHYSYGVNSTEKGDLSSESTVSRIRTEHFPLTLESARPSHTSQYLCASSEFRGNEKLFFGSGTQLSVL.

A remark on this clone: One junction end disagrees with the germline gene, perhaps due to a read error. This chain links TRBV6-5 with TRBJ2-3; 12 nucleotides align to TRBD2. The CDR3 is 13 residues long. CDR1 is MNHEY, CDR2 SVGAGI, per germline. Here the CDR3 DNA reads TGTGCCAGCAGCGAAATCGGGACTAGCGGGTTAATTTTT. Amino acid sequence: CASSEIGTSGLIF.

This clone showed up just a few times. The chain recombines TRBV5-1 with TRBJ1-1, with D possibly matching TRBD1 (5 bases). Looked up from germline, CDR1 is SGHRS and CDR2 is YFSETQ. The CDR3 consists of 12 residues. The V end lost 4 bases, the J end lost 10 bases, and 14 bases lay between the germline ends. CDR3 in amino acids: CASSEPGGTAFF. The DNA of the CDR3 is TGCGCCAGCAGCGAGCCCGGGGGGACAGCTTTCTTT.

V is TRBV27 and J is TRBJ2-5, with 8 bases matching TRBD1. Germline V gene lookup returns CDR1 MNHEY and CDR2 SMNVEV (reference sequence). This CDR3 is built from 16 residues. With V trimmed by 5 bases and J by 5 bases, 13 bases remained unmatched. CDR3: CASSPRQGWVWETQYF. DNA for the CDR3: TGTGCCAGCAGTCCGAGACAGGGGTGGGTTTGGGAGACCCAGTACTTC.

This clone showed up just once. The chain carries TRBV30 and TRBJ1-2, with 7 positions matching TRBD1. This CDR3 spans 16 amino acids. Germline assignment: CDR1 GTSNPN and CDR2 SVGIG (reference sequence). The ends lost 4 bases at V and 2 bases at J; junction bases unmatched: 13. CDR3 protein: CAWTRDSHLRNYGYTF. The DNA of the CDR3 is TGTGCCTGGACCCGGGACAGCCACCTACGAAACTATGGCTACACCTTC.

The gene calls are TRBV10-3 and TRBJ2-7; 8 bases map to TRBD2. CDR1 and CDR2 (germline): ENHRY, SYGVKD. The CDR3 runs to 13 residues. Trimming at V came to 8 bases and at J to 3 bases, leaving 6 bases not matched to a gene. As DNA, the CDR3 is TGTGCCATCCGTCTAGCGGGTGGCTACGAGCAGTACTTC. Translation gives CAIRLAGGYEQYF.

This chain connects TRBV6-5 to TRBJ1-1; the D gene is possibly TRBD1 (5 bases). CDR1 MNHEY and CDR2 SVGAGI come from the germline V gene. V lost 3 bases, J lost 4 bases, and 15 bases lay in between. CDR3 length: 15 amino acids. The CDR3 loop reads CASSYQGRGGTEAFF. The DNA for the CDR3 is TGTGCCAGCAGTTATCAGGGTCGGGGGGGCACTGAAGCTTTCTTT.

The chain has TRBV6-5 and TRBJ2-5; no clear D gene. This CDR3 is built from 15 residues. Germline lookup yields CDR1 MNHEY and CDR2 SVGAGI. Deletions cut 5 bases from V and 0 bases from J, with 13 bases between. DNA for the CDR3: TGTGCCAGCAGTCTGACACTTTCGTACCAAGAGACCCAGTACTTC. Amino acids: CASSLTLSYQETQYF.

Regarding this clone: This sample also contains other DNA sequences that code for the same CDR3. J is TRBJ2-5 and V is TRBV5-1; D not certain. Trimming shortened V by 0 bases and J by 3 bases, and 6 bases separated the two germline ends. The germline V gene encodes CDR1 SGHRS and CDR2 YFSETQ. The CDR3 runs 13 residues. The CDR3 reads CASSLGLEETQYF. CDR3 coding DNA: TGCGCCAGCAGCTTGGGGTTAGAAGAGACCCAGTACTTC. The full variable domain, with the rest looked up from reference TRBV5-1 and TRBJ2-5, is KAGVTQTPRYLIKTRGQQVTLSCSPISGHRSVSWYQQTPGQGLQFLFEYFSETQRNKGNFPGRFSGRQFSNSRSEMNVSTLELGDSALYLCASSLGLEETQYFGPGTRLLVL.

V usage is TRBV27 and J usage is TRBJ2-1, with TRBD2 identical over 9 bases. The CDR3 has 14 amino acids. Trimming cost V 5 bases and J 5 bases; bases outside gene matches: 4. Germline CDR1 and CDR2: MNHEY and SMNVEV (reference sequence). In DNA, the CDR3 is TGTGCCAGCAGTAGACTAGCGGCGAACAATGAGCAGTTCTTC. Encoded protein: CASSRLAANNEQFF.

The rearrangement links TRBV4-1 to TRBJ1-1; D not resolved. The V and J ends lost 0 bases and 0 bases respectively, with 14 bases between them. This CDR3 comprises 17 residues. Germline V gene sequence: CDR1 MGHRA, CDR2 YSYEKL. Here the CDR3 DNA reads TGCGCCAGCAGCCAAGAAAACAGCCCCAGAATGAACACTGAAGCTTTCTTT. The encoded protein is CASSQENSPRMNTEAFF.

The J gene is TRBJ1-2, the V gene TRBV5-6; 9 bases line up with TRBD1. The CDR3 runs 14 residues. The germline V gene has CDR1 SGHDT and CDR2 YYEEEE. The trim removed 6 bases at V and 3 bases at J, leaving 6 bases unmatched. This chain's CDR3 is CASTGQGIYYGYTF. The CDR3 region has the DNA TGTGCCAGCACCGGACAGGGGATTTACTATGGCTACACCTTC.